A single sample is the source of the 8 T cell receptor beta chains below, sequenced in a study of CD8+ T cells in alopecia areata. Extracted RNA was reverse transcribed, and the resulting cDNA served as sequencing template. Profiled with immunoSEQ multiplex PCR; TCRdb holds only in-frame clones, not every one. Here the sample spans about 210,000 clones, less than 75% being singletons. Noted treatment: oral pan-JAK inhibitor, 5-10 mg twice daily. The sample here was CD4+ T cells sorted from blood, taken at week 4, from a patient treated with tofacitinib. Every receptor here comes from a human donor with alopecia areata.

The chain has TRBV29-1 and TRBJ1-5, with D possibly being TRBD1 (5 bases). Per the germline V gene, CDR1 is SQVTM and CDR2 is ANQGSEA. CDR3 size: 14 residues. The V end lost 7 bases, the J end lost 3 bases, and 16 bases lay between the germline ends. The CDR3 sequence: CSAAQGADNQPQHF. The DNA for the CDR3 is TGCAGCGCCGCACAAGGGGCAGACAATCAGCCCCAGCATTTT. Combining the CDR3 with reference TRBV29-1 and TRBJ1-5 gives the whole variable domain SAVISQKPSRDICQRGTSLTIQCQVDSQVTMMFWYRQQPGQSLTLIATANQGSEATYESGFVIDKFPISRPNLTFSTLTVSNMSPEDSSIYLCSAAQGADNQPQHFGDGTRLSIL.

The chain recombines TRBV5-1 with TRBJ2-3; TRBD2 agrees at 9 bases. Germline lookup yields CDR1 SGHRS and CDR2 YFSETQ. CDR3 length: 16 amino acids. The junction had 7 bases not matched to a gene; V was cut back by 4 bases and J by 1 base. Here the CDR3 reads CASSITSSGGTDTQYF. The CDR3 nucleotides read TGCGCCAGCAGCATAACTTCTAGCGGGGGCACAGATACGCAGTATTTT. Using reference TRBV5-1 and TRBJ2-3 for the parts outside the CDR3, the full variable domain is KAGVTQTPRYLIKTRGQQVTLSCSPISGHRSVSWYQQTPGQGLQFLFEYFSETQRNKGNFPGRFSGRQFSNSRSEMNVSTLELGDSALYLCASSITSSGGTDTQYFGPGTRLTVL.

This chain links TRBV5-1 with TRBJ2-5; D not certain. This CDR3 is built from 14 residues. The V and J ends lost 0 bases and 4 bases respectively, with 10 bases between them. The germline V gene encodes CDR1 SGHRS and CDR2 YFSETQ. The chain's CDR3 is CASSLAVPGETQYF. CDR3 DNA: TGCGCCAGCAGCTTGGCCGTCCCCGGAGAGACCCAGTACTTC.

The gene calls are TRBV4-2 and TRBJ2-3; D ambiguous. Germline CDR1 LGHNA, CDR2 YNFKEQ. V lost 0 bases and J lost 0, with 10 bases in between. The CDR3 length is 16 residues. CDR3 sequence: CASSQERQTSTDTQYF. The CDR3 DNA reads as TGTGCCAGCAGCCAAGAGAGGCAGACTAGCACAGATACGCAGTATTTT.

The chain is built from TRBV18 and TRBJ1-6; D remains unclear. Germline CDR1 reads KGHSH; CDR2 reads LQKENI. The V end lost 3 bases, the J end lost 11 bases, and 11 bases lay between the germline ends. This CDR3 comprises 13 residues. The CDR3 sequence: CASSPSKDTPLHF. The CDR3 bases are TGTGCCAGCTCACCCTCTAAGGATACACCCCTCCACTTT.

This sequence joins TRBV4-3 and TRBJ2-3; D not resolved. The CDR3 spans 14 residues. The V and J ends lost 4 bases and 1 base respectively, with 9 bases between them. Germline V gene lookup returns CDR1 LGHNA and CDR2 YSLEER. The CDR3 bases are TGCGCCAGCAGCCGCGATGGGGGCACAGATACGCAGTATTTT. Its protein is CASSRDGGTDTQYF.

CDR3 protein: CASSPGTSGGKTQYF. The CDR3 nucleotides are TGTGCCAGCAGCCCCGGGACTAGCGGGGGGAAGACCCAGTACTTC. The chain uses TRBV27 and TRBJ2-5, with 15 bases identical to TRBD2. The CDR3 totals 15 residues. V gave up 6 bases and J gave up 6 bases; unmatched junction bases: 5. Germline CDR1 is MNHEY and CDR2 is SMNVEV (reference sequence).

The V and J genes are TRBV11-2 and TRBJ1-1, with D unresolved. Trimming pared 7 bases from V and 1 base from J, leaving 13 bases between. This CDR3 comprises 14 residues. Germline values: CDR1 SGHAT, CDR2 FQNNGV. The DNA for the CDR3 is TGTGCCAGCAATAACCCCCCCGAGAACACTGAAGCTTTCTTT. Protein product: CASNNPPENTEAFF.